Below are 22 T cell receptor beta chains sequenced from a single sample in a study of beta chain features in type 1 diabetes. What was sequenced were expressed TCRB transcripts, since all of the isolated RNA had been reverse transcribed. Using immunoSEQ multiplex PCR, the repertoire was profiled, and TCRdb retains in-frame clones only, with some absent. The sample has around 340,000 clones, around 7.6% seen once. Material for sequencing was central memory CD4+ T cells from blood. The origin of the receptors is a woman aged 18-29 years in good health.

This clone was observed a handful of times. The chain joins TRBV18 to TRBJ1-1; 7 positions match TRBD1. Trimming at V came to 8 bases and at J to 0 bases, leaving 9 bases not matched to a gene. This CDR3 contains 15 residues. Per germline, CDR1 KGHSH and CDR2 LQKENI. CDR3 in DNA: TGTGCCAGCACGCTACTGACAGGGATGAACACTGAAGCTTTCTTT. Translating it yields CASTLLTGMNTEAFF.

This clone showed up many times. The chain is built from TRBV2 and TRBJ2-2; possibly TRBD2 for D (6 bases). CDR1 SNHLY and CDR2 FYNNEI come from the germline V gene. Trimming stripped 4 bases from V and 4 bases from J, with 13 bases between. The CDR3 spans 15 residues. The CDR3: CASSVSLGGTGELFF. The DNA for the CDR3 is TGTGCCAGCAGTGTCTCCTTGGGGGGCACCGGGGAGCTGTTTTTT.

This clone appeared many times. The CDR3 region is CASRQQGGYTF. CDR3 coding DNA: TGTGCCAGTAGACAACAGGGTGGCTACACCTTC. The chain uses TRBV19 and TRBJ1-2; TRBD1 might be the D (6 bases). Germline lookup yields CDR1 LNHDA and CDR2 SQIVND (reference sequence). There are 11 residues in the CDR3. The ends were cut back, 6 bases at V and 7 bases at J, with 9 bases in the middle.

The chain is built from TRBV5-6 and TRBJ2-7; TRBD2 matches 9 bases. This CDR3 spans 13 amino acids. Germline CDR1 SGHDT, CDR2 YYEEEE. Germline trimming cut 2 bases from V and 9 bases from J; bases unmatched to any gene: 6. CDR3 bases: TGTGCCAGCAGCTTCGCGGGAGGGTTTGGGCAGTACTTC. This sequence encodes CASSFAGGFGQYF.

The table lists this clone with a count of one. The chain combines TRBV28 with TRBJ1-2; TRBD1 aligns across 7 bases. The V gene's germline CDR1 is MDHEN and CDR2 SYDVKM. CDR3 length equals 16 residues. V gave up 3 bases and J gave up 8 bases; unmatched junction bases: 15. The CDR3 DNA reads TGTGCCAGCAGTTTCCCCGGGATCGACAGGGCCGGCGGCTACACCTTC. It encodes CASSFPGIDRAGGYTF.

The chain uses TRBV10-3 and TRBJ1-5, with 7 bases fitting TRBD1. CDR3 length equals 14 residues. The V segment lost 6 bases and the J segment 1 base; nucleotides outside the gene matches: 3. Germline assignment: CDR1 ENHRY and CDR2 SYGVKD. The CDR3 protein is CAISKGASNQPQHF. The CDR3 nucleotides read TGTGCCATCAGCAAGGGGGCCAGCAATCAGCCCCAGCATTTT.

The sample holds many counts of this clone. This sample also contains other DNA sequences that code for the same CDR3. The chain uses TRBV5-1 and TRBJ2-1; 15 bases are shared with TRBD2. Germline-derived CDR1 and CDR2 are SGHRS and YFSETQ. Unmatched junction bases numbered 7, after V lost 4 bases and J lost 5 bases. This CDR3 is built from 17 residues. The CDR3 DNA follows: TGCGCCAGCAGCCCACGGACTAGCGGGAGGGAAGACAATGAGCAGTTCTTC. It specifies CASSPRTSGREDNEQFF.

In DNA form, the CDR3 reads TGTGCCAGCAGTGACGCGGGAAGGGAAAACAATGAGCAGTTCTTC. It is translated as CASSDAGRENNEQFF. The chain recombines TRBV25-1 with TRBJ2-1; a weak D match, TRBD2 (6 bases). Germline CDR1 is MGHDK and CDR2 is SYGVNS. The CDR3 is made up of 15 amino acids. V lost 3 bases and J lost 5, with 14 bases in between.

This rearrangement joins TRBV2 to TRBJ2-7; D ambiguous. V was cut by 4 bases and J by 0 bases, with 7 bases left in between. The germline V gene has CDR1 SNHLY and CDR2 FYNNEI. The CDR3 length is 13 residues. The CDR3 protein is CASSVLSSYEQYF. The DNA for the CDR3 is TGTGCCAGCAGTGTCCTCAGCTCCTACGAGCAGTACTTC.

This clone turned up a few times. The chain recombines TRBV15 with TRBJ2-5; D may be TRBD1 (5 bases). The CDR3 runs 15 residues. V lost 0 bases and J lost 1, with 9 bases in between. The germline CDR1 and CDR2 sequences are LNHNV and YYDKDF (reference sequence). The CDR3 DNA reads as TGTGCCACCAGCAGAGACAGGGCGCGCCAAGAGACCCAGTACTTC. This gives the protein CATSRDRARQETQYF.

This clone was seen repeatedly, ten times or more. V and J are TRBV10-3 and TRBJ2-7; TRBD2 matches 12 bases. This CDR3 comprises 13 residues. Germline V gene data show CDR1 as ENHRY and CDR2 as SYGVKD. J gave up 6 bases and V 7 bases, and 4 bases lay outside the gene matches. The CDR3 sequence is CAINLAGGPEQYF. The CDR3 DNA follows: TGTGCCATCAACCTAGCGGGAGGGCCCGAGCAGTACTTC.

This clone was counted only a few times. The J gene is TRBJ2-1, the V gene TRBV7-2; 8 bases match TRBD2. The V segment lost 5 bases and the J segment 6 bases; nucleotides outside the gene matches: 12. Germline CDR1 is SGHTA and CDR2 is FQGNSA. CDR3 length: 16 residues. CDR3 protein: CASSPSPGLVANEQFF. The CDR3, as DNA: TGTGCCAGCAGCCCCTCCCCGGGACTAGTCGCCAATGAGCAGTTCTTC.

This rearrangement joins TRBV15 to TRBJ2-1; no definite D call. The length of the CDR3 is 12 residues. Germline CDR1 LNHNV, CDR2 YYDKDF (reference sequence). The CDR3 sequence is CAAGTGYNEQFF. For the CDR3, the DNA is TGTGCGGCAGGCACCGGCTACAATGAGCAGTTCTTC.

This clone was seen more than once but under ten times. A junction end diverges from the germline sequence, so it may reflect a read error. This rearrangement joins TRBV13 to TRBJ1-2; D might be TRBD1 (6 bases). Germline CDR1 reads PRHDT; CDR2 reads FYEKMQ (reference sequence). This CDR3 contains 15 residues. Here the CDR3 reads CASSLGGERNYGYTF. The CDR3 bases are TGTGCCAGCAGCCTAGGGGGTGAACGGAACTATGGCTACACCTTC.

Only a few counts were recorded for this clone. The chain recombines TRBV7-2 with TRBJ2-2, with D unresolved. This CDR3 comprises 13 residues. The ends were cut back, 1 base at V and 7 bases at J, with 7 bases in the middle. The germline CDR1 and CDR2 sequences are SGHTA and FQGNSA. The CDR3 sequence is CASSLVLYGELFF. The CDR3 nucleotides read TGTGCCAGCAGCTTAGTTCTTTACGGGGAGCTGTTTTTT.

This clone came up a few times. A much larger clone lies a single base off, so this may be a read error. Other DNA sequences in the sample encode the same CDR3. This chain uses TRBV7-2 with TRBJ2-1, with D hard to call. V lost 5 bases and J 7 bases, leaving 6 bases between the germline ends. The V gene's germline CDR1 is SGHTA and CDR2 FQGNSA. The CDR3 sequence is 11 residues long. Here the CDR3 DNA reads TGTGCCAGCAGCCCCGGAAATGAGCAGTTCTTC. This translates into CASSPGNEQFF.

The chain's CDR3 is CASSLDGGNQPQHF. The DNA of the CDR3 is TGTGCCAGCAGCTTGGATGGGGGGAATCAGCCCCAGCATTTT. This chain connects TRBV5-4 to TRBJ1-5, with a tentative D call TRBD1 (5 bases). CDR1 and CDR2 (germline): SGHNT, YYREEE (reference sequence). The CDR3 sequence is 14 residues long. V was cut by 0 bases and J by 4 bases, with 8 bases left in between.

This chain connects TRBV14 to TRBJ2-5, with 8 bases aligning to TRBD1. Unmatched junction bases numbered 7, after V lost 4 bases and J lost 3 bases. Germline loops: CDR1 SGHDN, CDR2 FVKESK. This CDR3 comprises 15 residues. CDR3 region: CASSRKDRVEETQYF. In DNA, the CDR3 is TGTGCCAGCAGCCGCAAGGACAGGGTGGAAGAGACCCAGTACTTC.

The V and J genes are TRBV4-1 and TRBJ2-1; TRBD2 matches 12 bases. J lost 9 bases, V lost 0 bases, and 6 bases had no gene match. The CDR3 loop spans 16 amino acids. Per germline, CDR1 MGHRA and CDR2 YSYEKL. For the CDR3, the DNA is TGCGCCAGCAGCCAAGAACTAGCGGGAGGATGGGGTGAGCAGTTCTTC. Encoded protein: CASSQELAGGWGEQFF.

J is TRBJ2-6 and V is TRBV28; no firm D call. V was shortened by 5 bases and J by 0 bases, with 11 bases between the two germline ends. The CDR3 spans 16 residues. CDR1 MDHEN and CDR2 SYDVKM come from the germline V gene. The CDR3 DNA follows: TGTGCCAGCAGTCCAAGACTGGACTCTGGGGCCAACGTCCTGACTTTC. It encodes CASSPRLDSGANVLTF. Based on the CDR3 plus reference TRBV28 and TRBJ2-6, the full variable domain is DVKVTQSSRYLVKRTGEKVFLECVQDMDHENMFWYRQDPGLGLRLIYFSYDVKMKEKGDIPEGYSVSREKKERFSLILESASTNQTSMYLCASSPRLDSGANVLTFGAGSRLTVL.

The V and J genes are TRBV15 and TRBJ2-2; 13 bases fit TRBD2. CDR3 length: 16 residues. Germline lookup yields CDR1 LNHNV and CDR2 YYDKDF (reference sequence). V lost 3 bases to trimming and J lost 5 bases; unmatched junction nucleotides: 3. The CDR3 loop is CATSRETSGRTGELFF. CDR3 DNA: TGTGCCACCAGCAGGGAGACTAGCGGGAGGACCGGGGAGCTGTTTTTT.

The chain recombines TRBV2 with TRBJ2-3; no reliable D call. The germline V and J ends were trimmed by 6 bases and 4 bases, with 14 bases remaining between them. There are 14 residues in the CDR3. Germline lookup yields CDR1 SNHLY and CDR2 FYNNEI. The CDR3 loop is CASRMDPGSDTQYF. DNA of the CDR3: TGTGCCAGCAGGATGGACCCAGGTTCAGATACGCAGTATTTT.